This TCR beta chain is from a study of CD8+ T cells in alopecia areata. There are 15 residues in the CDR3. V lost 0 bases to trimming and J lost 4 bases; unmatched junction nucleotides: 3. Germline CDR1 GKSSPN, CDR2 SITVG. Whole-study results and caveats: Unlike in mice, where it was clearer, TCR sharing across patients was less clear, possibly HLA-related.

The pooled cutaneous lymph node cells were sorted using several markers (CD4, CD8alpha, NKG2D, NKG2ACE and others). Only a few counts were recorded for this clone. The antigen is undetermined. Gene names refer to mouse genes. With the read ending 3 residues before the CDR3 end, the germline J gene is used to fill in that end. Reverse transcribed after extraction, RNA yielded cDNA as the sequencing template. Clones were sequenced by immunoSEQ multiplex PCR, and TCRdb holds only the in-frame ones, with some missing. This repertoire lists over 250,000 clones without singletons; 1.2% sits in the top ten. The TCR was taken from a C3H/HeJ mouse with alopecia areata. This strain has MHC haplotype H2-k. What was sequenced was CD4+ T cells sorted from a lymph node. This chain links TRBV31 with TRBJ1-6; 7 positions agree with TRBD1. TRBJ1-6 is noted as an ORF with a role that remains uncertain. This CDR3 reads CAWSLNRGYNSPLYF. CDR3 DNA, as far as it was read: TGTGCCTGGAGTCTAAACAGGGGTTATAATTCGCCC.